This passage covers 15 T cell receptor beta chains from one sample sequenced in a study of vaccination and CD4 T cells after COVID-19. With the Oncomine TCR Beta short-read assay, DNA from cultured CD4+ T cells was sequenced. TCRdb analysed the PCR reads with MiXCR anew, one entry per CDR3 protein. The sample has about 11,000 distinct CDR3 sequences, roughly half seen once. Documented treatment: roughly 11-day PBMC culture with coronavirus spike peptide pools or control peptides (ViraFEST assay). Their specific antigens are unknown. The sequencing input was CD4+ T cells from blood, cultured in vitro. Source of these receptors: a human donor who had recovered from COVID-19.

The rearrangement uses TRBV4-3 and TRBJ1-2; D not resolved. Trimming left V 1 base short and J 4 bases short, with 10 bases between. Germline CDR1 and CDR2: LGHNA and YSLEER. The CDR3 extends over 14 amino acids. The chain's CDR3 is CASSQGAVGYGYTF. The CDR3 DNA is TGCGCCAGCAGCCAAGGAGCAGTAGGCTATGGCTACACCTTC.

The chain is built from TRBV19 and TRBJ2-5, with 9 bases aligning to TRBD1. Trimming at V came to 4 bases and at J to 4 bases, leaving 4 bases not matched to a gene. Germline V gene data show CDR1 as LNHDA and CDR2 as SQIVND (reference sequence). The CDR3 sequence is 14 residues long. The chain's CDR3 is CASSRTGVGETQYF. CDR3 DNA sequence: TGTGCCAGTAGTAGGACAGGGGTAGGAGAGACCCAGTACTTC.

This clonotype was observed a few times. The gene calls are TRBV24-1 and TRBJ1-2, with D maybe TRBD1 (5 bases). This CDR3 comprises 14 residues. CDR1 KGHDR and CDR2 SFDVKD come from the germline V gene. The V end was cut by 1 base, the J end by 8 bases, with 13 bases between. The CDR3 protein is CATSDFGQGSGYTF. The CDR3 DNA is TGTGCCACCAGTGATTTTGGCCAGGGATCCGGCTACACCTTC.

This clonotype is a singleton in its sample. V and J are TRBV7-9 and TRBJ2-1, with D perhaps given as TRBD1 or TRBD2 (5 bases each). The V gene's germline CDR1 is SEHNR and CDR2 FQNEAQ (reference sequence). This CDR3 region has 16 residues. Trimming cost V 7 bases and J 10 bases, with 26 bases left between them. The CDR3 protein is CASNPPGLGTFGEQFF. The CDR3 coding sequence is TGTGCCAGCAACCCTCCCGGCCTCGGGACCTTCGGGGAGCAGTTCTTC.

The V and J genes are TRBV6-1 and TRBJ1-1; D gene unclear. Deletions cut 5 bases from V and 7 bases from J, with 11 bases between. This CDR3 region has 12 residues. CDR1 and CDR2 (germline): MNHNS, SASEGT. The CDR3 DNA reads TGTGCCAGCAGTCCCGGGGAGGGTGAAGCTTTCTTT. It is translated as CASSPGEGEAFF.

In this sample, this clonotype turned up once. The chain couples TRBV20-1 to TRBJ1-6, with no clear D. Trimming removed 6 bases at V and 9 bases at J, with 21 bases between. Per the germline V gene, CDR1 is DFQATT and CDR2 is SNEGSKA (reference sequence). The CDR3 covers 15 residues. The CDR3, as DNA: TGCAGTGCCCAGAAGGTGGTTGCGGTCGGTTCACCCCTCCACTTT. Its translation is CSAQKVVAVGSPLHF.

The genes are TRBV15 and TRBJ2-5; 13 bases agree with TRBD2. Germline loops: CDR1 LNHNV, CDR2 YYDKDF (reference sequence). Trimming cost V 3 bases and J 1 base; bases outside gene matches: 8. This CDR3 region has 18 residues. The CDR3 coding sequence is TGTGCCACCAGCAGTCAACTAGCGGGGGGGTTCCTCCAAGAGACCCAGTACTTC. It specifies CATSSQLAGGFLQETQYF.

The V and J genes are TRBV28 and TRBJ2-5; D remains unclear. CDR3 length equals 13 residues. Germline V gene sequence: CDR1 MDHEN, CDR2 SYDVKM. V lost 6 bases, J lost 1 base, and 9 bases lay in between. The DNA for the CDR3 is TGTGCCAGCAGCTCCTGGTCCCAAGAGACCCAGTACTTC. Amino acids: CASSSWSQETQYF. Full variable domain (rest looked up from reference TRBV28 and TRBJ2-5): DVKVTQSSRYLVKRTGEKVFLECVQDMDHENMFWYRQDPGLGLRLIYFSYDVKMKEKGDIPEGYSVSREKKERFSLILESASTNQTSMYLCASSSWSQETQYFGPGTRLLVL.

V gene TRBV24-1 combines with J gene TRBJ1-2; weak D call: TRBD1 (6 bases). V was pared by 7 bases and J by 3 bases, with 14 bases between. This CDR3 is built from 14 residues. The germline V gene encodes CDR1 KGHDR and CDR2 SFDVKD. The CDR3 here is CATRAGAGDYGYTF. The CDR3 DNA is TGTGCCACCAGAGCGGGGGCAGGGGACTATGGCTACACCTTC.

The chain is built from TRBV19 and TRBJ1-2, with D unresolved. CDR1 LNHDA and CDR2 SQIVND come from the germline V gene (reference sequence). The CDR3 extends over 14 amino acids. The V end was cut by 3 bases, the J end by 4 bases, with 12 bases between. The CDR3 nucleotides read TGTGCCAGTAGTATCTCGGCAAACTCCTATGGCTACACCTTC. Its translation is CASSISANSYGYTF.

The chain's CDR3 is CASSVNTEAFF. The CDR3 coding sequence is TGTGCCAGCTCCGTGAACACTGAAGCTTTCTTT. This chain joins TRBV6-2 or TRBV6-3 and TRBJ1-1; the D is unclear. Between the trimmed V and J ends, which lost 8 bases and 0 bases, there was a span of 4 bases. Germline loops: CDR1 MNHEY, CDR2 SVGEGT. CDR3 length: 11 residues.

The chain employs TRBV18 and TRBJ1-2, with TRBD1 as a possible D gene (5 bases). The CDR3 sequence is 14 residues long. Germline CDR1 is KGHSH and CDR2 is LQKENI. V lost 3 bases to trimming and J lost 2 bases, with 10 bases between them. The CDR3 nucleotides read TGTGCCAGCTCACCCGGGACGGTCAACTATGGCTACACCTTC. Its protein is CASSPGTVNYGYTF. Combining the CDR3 with reference TRBV18 and TRBJ1-2 gives the whole variable domain NAGVMQNPRHLVRRRGQEARLRCSPMKGHSHVYWYRQLPEEGLKFMVYLQKENIIDESGMPKERFSAEFPKEGPSILRIQQVVRGDSAAYFCASSPGTVNYGYTFGSGTRLTVV.

This chain links TRBV5-1 with TRBJ1-1; D might be TRBD1 (6 bases). CDR1 and CDR2 from the germline V gene are SGHRS and YFSETQ. The V and J ends lost 7 bases and 6 bases respectively, with 19 bases between them. CDR3 length: 14 amino acids. The CDR3 reads CASRATGLVAEAFF. In DNA form, the CDR3 reads TGCGCCAGCCGAGCGACAGGTCTCGTGGCTGAAGCTTTCTTT.

The rearrangement links TRBV19 to TRBJ1-1, with 8 bases that match TRBD1. Germline trimming cut 6 bases from V and 2 bases from J; bases unmatched to any gene: 5. Germline-derived CDR1 and CDR2 are LNHDA and SQIVND (reference sequence). The CDR3 is 14 amino acids. CDR3 bases: TGTGCCAGTAGCACGACAGGGGCTAACACTGAAGCTTTCTTT. Translating gives CASSTTGANTEAFF. Combining the CDR3 with reference TRBV19 and TRBJ1-1 gives the whole variable domain DGGITQSPKYLFRKEGQNVTLSCEQNLNHDAMYWYRQDPGQGLRLIYYSQIVNDFQKGDIAEGYSVSREKKESFPLTVTSAQKNPTAFYLCASSTTGANTEAFFGQGTRLTVV.

The rearrangement links TRBV4-2 to TRBJ2-2; 14 nucleotides agree with TRBD2. Germline lookup yields CDR1 LGHNA and CDR2 YNFKEQ. The CDR3 extends over 16 amino acids. The V segment lost 6 bases and the J segment 5 bases; nucleotides outside the gene matches: 5. The DNA for the CDR3 is TGTGCCAGCAGAGACGGACTAGCGGGAGGTACCGGGGAGCTGTTTTTT. Protein sequence: CASRDGLAGGTGELFF.